The 26 T cell receptor beta chains below were found in one sample sequenced in a study of blood T cell repertoires in COVID-19. Clones were read by immunoSEQ multiplex PCR, and TCRdb kept only the in-frame ones, dropping some. The sample has 150,000 to 200,000 clones; 70% to 90% are singletons. Sequenced sample: peripheral blood. These receptors were taken from a human donor in a cohort sampled during active COVID-19.

The V and J genes are TRBV3-1 (or the pseudogene TRBV3-2) and TRBJ1-2; D is ambiguous. Germline V CDR1 and CDR2: LGHDT, YNNKEL (reference sequence). The CDR3 length is 14 residues. V dropped 0 bases and J dropped 5 bases, with 10 bases sitting between them. This CDR3 reads CASSQERGWYGYTF. The CDR3 DNA sequence: TGTGCCAGCAGCCAAGAACGAGGGTGGTATGGCTACACCTTC.

The chain is built from TRBV28 and TRBJ2-1, with a possible D match to TRBD1 (6 bases). Germline CDR1 reads MDHEN; CDR2 reads SYDVKM. The CDR3 length is 12 residues. V shed 7 bases and J shed 15 bases, with 19 bases lying between them. CDR3 bases: TGTGCCAGCATGGGGCCAGGGGCCAAAAGGTTCTTC. Translating gives CASMGPGAKRFF.

The chain combines TRBV19 with TRBJ2-1; TRBD2 agrees at 10 bases. The J segment lost 2 bases and the V segment lost 6 bases, leaving 4 bases of the junction unmatched. In germline, CDR1 is LNHDA, CDR2 SQIVND (reference sequence). There are 15 residues in the CDR3. The CDR3 loop is CASSISGRTYNEQFF. CDR3 sequence (DNA): TGTGCCAGTAGCATTAGCGGGAGGACCTACAATGAGCAGTTCTTC. The full variable domain, in which reference TRBV19 and TRBJ2-1 provide the parts outside the CDR3, is DGGITQSPKYLFRKEGQNVTLSCEQNLNHDAMYWYRQDPGQGLRLIYYSQIVNDFQKGDIAEGYSVSREKKESFPLTVTSAQKNPTAFYLCASSISGRTYNEQFFGPGTRLTVL.

Only one count was recorded for this clone. The chain couples TRBV12-5 to TRBJ1-4; 7 nucleotides match TRBD1. After removal of 1 base from V and 0 bases from J, the junction contained 11 bases not matched to a gene. The CDR3 totals 19 residues. Germline values: CDR1 LGHNT, CDR2 FRNRAP. The CDR3: CASGLGGTAQYATNEKLFF. CDR3 nucleotides: TGTGCTAGTGGTTTGGGCGGGACAGCGCAATATGCAACTAATGAAAAACTGTTTTTT.

The genes are TRBV18 and TRBJ2-7; the match to TRBD2 covers 8 bases. Per the germline V gene, CDR1 is KGHSH and CDR2 is LQKENI. With V trimmed by 3 bases and J by 4 bases, 5 bases remained unmatched. The CDR3 has 14 amino acids. CDR3 DNA: TGTGCCAGCTCACCCCTTAGCGGGGTTTACGAGCAGTACTTC. This sequence encodes CASSPLSGVYEQYF.

The table lists this clone with a count of one. This chain joins TRBV7-8 and TRBJ2-4, with TRBD1 matching 7 bases. Germline loops: CDR1 SGHVS, CDR2 FQNEAQ. The CDR3 covers 17 residues. Losses at the gene ends were 0 bases for V and 1 base for J; bases not matched to a gene: 6. DNA for the CDR3: TGTGCCAGCAGCTTAGCGGACAGGACTTCTGCCAAAAACATTCAGTACTTC. It encodes CASSLADRTSAKNIQYF.

V gene TRBV19 combines with J gene TRBJ1-2; the D is unclear. Germline V gene data show CDR1 as LNHDA and CDR2 as SQIVND (reference sequence). V gave up 3 bases and J gave up 4 bases, with 9 bases separating them. CDR3 size: 13 residues. The DNA of the CDR3 is TGTGCCAGTAGTATTAATGGCCCCTATGGCTACACCTTC. This codes for CASSINGPYGYTF.

The CDR3 is CASSPGQGEIEAFF. The CDR3 region has the DNA TGTGCCAGCAGCCCCGGACAGGGTGAGATTGAAGCTTTCTTT. This chain uses TRBV7-9 with TRBJ1-1; 8 bases match TRBD1. Trimming removed 5 bases from V and 7 bases from J; junction bases left unmatched: 9. This CDR3 is built from 14 residues. Germline CDR1 and CDR2: SEHNR and FQNEAQ (reference sequence).

The rearrangement joins TRBV18 to TRBJ2-7; maybe TRBD1 (6 bases). The CDR3 extends over 14 amino acids. CDR1 is KGHSH and CDR2 is LQKENI in the germline V gene. Trimming cost V 6 bases and J 0 bases, with 12 bases left between them. In nucleotides, the CDR3 is TGTGCCAGCTCCCATGGACAGTACTCCTACGAGCAGTACTTC. Translating gives CASSHGQYSYEQYF.

This clone was counted a single time. The chain recombines TRBV27 with TRBJ2-7; D unclear. The CDR3 covers 13 residues. Germline V gives CDR1 MNHEY, CDR2 SMNVEV (reference sequence). The V end was cut by 4 bases, the J end by 0 bases, with 7 bases between. CDR3 sequence (DNA): TGTGCCAGCAGTTACGGGTTCTCCTACGAGCAGTACTTC. It specifies CASSYGFSYEQYF.

The sample holds one count of this clone. The V call is TRBV2, the J call TRBJ1-1; D gene ambiguous. CDR3 length: 13 amino acids. From germline, CDR1 is SNHLY and CDR2 FYNNEI. Trimming stripped 2 bases from V and 1 base from J, with 5 bases between. The CDR3 bases are TGTGCCAGCAGTGAATGGAGGAACACTGAAGCTTTCTTT. Encoded protein: CASSEWRNTEAFF.

The J gene is TRBJ1-1, the V gene TRBV10-3; D possibly corresponds to TRBD1 (6 bases). Trimming cost V 0 bases and J 3 bases, with 8 bases left between them. The CDR3 has 14 amino acids. Germline V gives CDR1 ENHRY, CDR2 SYGVKD. The CDR3 loop is CAISESGHHTEAFF. The CDR3 nucleotides are TGTGCCATCAGTGAGTCGGGACATCACACTGAAGCTTTCTTT.

This chain joins TRBV10-2 and TRBJ1-1, with D unclear. Trimming stripped 6 bases from V and 4 bases from J, with 6 bases between. CDR1 is WSHSY, CDR2 SAAADI, per germline. The CDR3 is 11 residues long. CDR3 in DNA: TGCGCCAGCAGACAGAGCACTGAAGCTTTCTTT. It encodes CASRQSTEAFF.

The genes are TRBV7-8 and TRBJ2-3; no clear D gene. The CDR3 is 14 amino acids. Germline V gives CDR1 SGHVS, CDR2 FQNEAQ. The V and J ends lost 1 base and 4 bases respectively, with 9 bases between them. The CDR3 spells CASSLEEVADTQYF. As DNA, the CDR3 is TGTGCCAGCAGCTTAGAAGAGGTTGCAGATACGCAGTATTTT.

This sequence joins TRBV19 and TRBJ1-1, with no clear D. Germline V gives CDR1 LNHDA, CDR2 SQIVND (reference sequence). This CDR3 contains 15 residues. Trimming pared 7 bases from V and 5 bases from J, leaving 20 bases between. Written as DNA, the CDR3 is TGTGCCAGTACCCCCGGCGGCTCGGGATGGACTGAAGCTTTCTTT. Its translation: CASTPGGSGWTEAFF.

The rearrangement uses TRBV6-2 or TRBV6-3 and TRBJ1-2; tentative D call: TRBD1 (5 bases). CDR1 is MNHEY and CDR2 is SVGEGT in the germline V gene. The CDR3 length is 13 residues. V lost 2 bases and J 8 bases, leaving 12 bases between the germline ends. The CDR3 loop is CASSYREGNGYTF. CDR3 bases: TGTGCCAGCAGTTACCGGGAGGGGAACGGCTACACCTTC.

The V call is TRBV27, the J call TRBJ1-2, with 7 bases identical to TRBD1. The CDR3 is made up of 15 amino acids. Trimming cost V 6 bases and J 0 bases; bases outside gene matches: 7. Germline V lookup: CDR1 MNHEY, CDR2 SMNVEV (reference sequence). CDR3 DNA sequence: TGTGCCAGCAGCTCACAGGGGCTGCCTAACTATGGCTACACCTTC. As protein: CASSSQGLPNYGYTF.

Remarks on this clone: Different DNA sequences within this sample yield the same CDR3. The V call is TRBV28, the J call TRBJ1-5; 10 bases are a match to TRBD1. Trimming removed 3 bases from V and 7 bases from J; junction bases left unmatched: 6. CDR3 length: 15 residues. Germline CDR1 and CDR2: MDHEN and SYDVKM. The DNA for the CDR3 is TGTGCCAGCAGTTTGGGACAGGGGTTTAGGCAGCCCCAGCATTTT. It specifies CASSLGQGFRQPQHF.

The gene calls are TRBV30 and TRBJ2-3; D unclear. Germline V gene lookup returns CDR1 GTSNPN and CDR2 SVGIG (reference sequence). V lost 0 bases to trimming and J lost 6 bases, with 7 bases between them. CDR3 length equals 12 residues. The CDR3 reads CAWSVLGDTQYF. The CDR3, as DNA: TGTGCCTGGAGTGTACTGGGCGATACGCAGTATTTT.

The J gene is TRBJ1-6, the V gene TRBV5-5; 7 positions match TRBD1. The CDR3 runs to 16 residues. J gave up 8 bases and V 0 bases, and 8 bases lay outside the gene matches. Germline V lookup: CDR1 SGHKS, CDR2 YYEKEE (reference sequence). CDR3 nucleotide sequence: TGTGCCAGCAGCTTGGCCGGGGGACAGAGTTATTCACCCCTCCACTTT. This encodes CASSLAGGQSYSPLHF.

The chain links TRBV3-1 (or the pseudogene TRBV3-2) to TRBJ1-2; D might be TRBD1 (5 bases). Germline V CDR1 and CDR2: LGHDT, YNNKEL (reference sequence). The CDR3 loop spans 16 amino acids. Trimming removed 4 bases at V and 4 bases at J, with 19 bases between. In nucleotides, the CDR3 is TGTGCCAGCAGCCCGACGAAGAAGGGGCTCGCCTATGGCTACACCTTC. This sequence encodes CASSPTKKGLAYGYTF.

This clone came up a few times. The genes are TRBV27 and TRBJ2-2; D may be TRBD2 (6 bases). CDR3 length: 14 amino acids. Per germline, CDR1 MNHEY and CDR2 SMNVEV (reference sequence). V was shortened by 8 bases and J by 1 base, with 11 bases between the two germline ends. The CDR3 protein is CASRKGGNTGELFF. CDR3 coding DNA: TGTGCCAGCCGAAAGGGAGGGAACACCGGGGAGCTGTTTTTT.

This chain joins TRBV30 and TRBJ2-1, with 7 bases matching TRBD2. V dropped 2 bases and J dropped 4; count of bases not matched to a gene: 8. The germline gives CDR1 GTSNPN, CDR2 SVGIG (reference sequence). This CDR3 is 15 amino acids long. This chain's CDR3 is CAWSSTGTTYNEQFF. CDR3 DNA: TGTGCCTGGAGTTCCACCGGGACTACTTACAATGAGCAGTTCTTC.

The J gene is TRBJ2-3, the V gene TRBV4-3, with a weak D call TRBD1 (5 bases). This CDR3 contains 15 residues. V lost 3 bases, J lost 9 bases, and 19 bases lay in between. Germline assignment: CDR1 LGHNA and CDR2 YSLEER. The CDR3, as DNA: TGCGCCAGCAGCCAGGGGCAGGGTTCCATTCTAACGCAGTATTTT. It specifies CASSQGQGSILTQYF.

The chain carries TRBV12-5 and TRBJ2-1, with D possibly being TRBD1 (5 bases). The CDR3 length is 16 residues. V was trimmed by 1 base and J by 0 bases, leaving 10 bases between them. Germline V gene data show CDR1 as LGHNT and CDR2 as FRNRAP. CDR3 in DNA: TGTGCTAGTGGTTTGGCAGGGCCCCGCTCCTACAATGAGCAGTTCTTC. Translated, it gives CASGLAGPRSYNEQFF.

The chain recombines TRBV30 with TRBJ1-2; D might be TRBD1 (5 bases). This CDR3 contains 16 residues. V lost 2 bases, J lost 4 bases, and 20 bases lay in between. Germline V gene data show CDR1 as GTSNPN and CDR2 as SVGIG (reference sequence). The CDR3 DNA sequence: TGTGCCTGGAGTTCCCTCCCCAGGGATAGGGGCTATGGCTACACCTTC. Residues: CAWSSLPRDRGYGYTF.